The T cell receptor (beta chain) described here comes from a study of T-cell memory formation after mild COVID-19. Across the study: Each donor largely had its own TCR clusters. Points from the study as a whole: Later expanders leaned CD4+, whereas day 15 to 85 contracting clones were balanced CD4/CD8. Mainly in CM and EM were contracting CD4+ clones; CD8+ were in EMRA.

The length of the CDR3 is 14 residues. The germline V gene encodes CDR1 MNHNY and CDR2 SVGAGI (reference sequence). V lost 6 bases to trimming and J lost 10 bases, with 19 bases between them. For this clonotype: Its antigen is as yet unknown.

TCRdb recomputed calls from the 5' RACE reads with MiXCR, one row per CDR3 protein. The table lists some 490,000 distinct CDR3 sequences, about 18% of them singletons, with around an eighth in the top ten. The chain couples TRBV6-6 to TRBJ1-5, with D hard to call. Sequencing used PBMCs or a T cell subset sorted from them (not recorded which). This clonotype was sampled from an adult woman who had mild COVID-19 (a few samples of this study predate the infection). Cell type and time point are not known. The DNA of the CDR3 is TGTGCCAGCAGACCCTCCGTGGCAGGTGGACCCCAGCATTTT. It specifies CASRPSVAGGPQHF.